A single sample gave rise to the 18 T cell receptor beta chains below, sequenced in a study of cytomegalovirus exposure and HLA in healthy donors. 13 Jbeta primers and 60 Vbeta primers were used for the PCR. Measured with immunoSEQ multiplex PCR; TCRdb has only the in-frame clones, and not every one. Of under 200,000 clones listed, approximately 80% are singletons. Sequencing was carried out using PBMCs. The receptors derive from a middle-aged man in good health and CMV-seropositive.

The chain has TRBV6-5 and TRBJ1-1; 8 nucleotides line up with TRBD1. J lost 1 base, V lost 10 bases, and 8 bases had no gene match. The CDR3 spans 14 residues. The germline V gene has CDR1 MNHEY and CDR2 SVGAGI. CDR3 bases: TGTGCCACTAGTACGGGGACAGGGAACACTGAAGCTTTCTTT. Its translation is CATSTGTGNTEAFF.

Notes on this clone: A junction boundary mismatches the germline segment, possibly from a read error. The same CDR3 also results from other DNA sequences found in this sample. V is TRBV5-1 and J is TRBJ2-7; TRBD1 agrees at 9 bases. This CDR3 contains 14 residues. Germline V gene lookup returns CDR1 SGHRS and CDR2 YFSETQ. The CDR3 DNA reads as TGCGCCAGCAGGGAGGGACAGGGTTCTTGGGAGCAGTACTTT. Amino acid sequence: CASREGQGSWEQYF.

The rearrangement uses TRBV27 and TRBJ2-7; 10 nucleotides agree with TRBD1. The CDR3 runs to 15 residues. CDR1 is MNHEY, CDR2 SMNVEV, per germline (reference sequence). V gave up 5 bases and J gave up 4 bases; unmatched junction bases: 8. CDR3 region: CASSLRTGGVYEQYF. CDR3 DNA sequence: TGTGCCAGCAGTCTACGGACAGGGGGGGTATACGAGCAGTACTTC.

The chain uses TRBV5-1 and TRBJ2-6; D possibly corresponds to TRBD1 (5 bases). CDR1 is SGHRS, CDR2 YFSETQ, per germline. This CDR3 region has 13 residues. V was trimmed by 7 bases and J by 3 bases, leaving 8 bases between them. The CDR3 DNA is TGCGCCAGCCAGGGTAATGGGGCCAACGTCCTGACTTTC. Translating it yields CASQGNGANVLTF.

CDR3 in amino acids: CASSLAPLAGGPFLYEQYF. The CDR3 coding sequence is TGTGCCAGCAGCTTAGCGCCTCTAGCGGGAGGGCCCTTTCTTTACGAGCAGTACTTC. The rearrangement links TRBV7-9 to TRBJ2-7, with TRBD2 identical over 12 bases. This CDR3 comprises 19 residues. CDR1 is SEHNR, CDR2 FQNEAQ, per germline (reference sequence). V shed 0 bases and J 4 bases; nucleotides not matched to a gene: 13. The full variable domain, in which reference TRBV7-9 and TRBJ2-7 provide the parts outside the CDR3, is DTGVSQNPRHKITKRGQNVTFRCDPISEHNRLYWYRQTLGQGPEFLTYFQNEAQLEKSRLLSDRFSAERPKGSFSTLEIQRTEQGDSAMYLCASSLAPLAGGPFLYEQYFGPGTRLTVT.

This clone was seen a handful of times. This CDR3 is CASSVAPTSYEQYF. The DNA of the CDR3 is TGTGCCAGCAGCGTAGCTCCCACCAGCTACGAGCAGTACTTC. The chain couples TRBV9 to TRBJ2-7; D unresolved. Germline loops: CDR1 SGDLS, CDR2 YYNGEE. This CDR3 has 14 amino acids. Trimming pared 0 bases from V and 3 bases from J, leaving 10 bases between.

This clone was detected only a few times. The chain couples TRBV5-5 to TRBJ1-1, with TRBD1 identical over 7 bases. CDR1 and CDR2 (germline): SGHKS, YYEKEE (reference sequence). Trimming at V came to 0 bases and at J to 4 bases, leaving 9 bases not matched to a gene. CDR3 size: 16 residues. CDR3 sequence reads: CASSLGQGAWGTEAFF. The CDR3 DNA reads TGTGCCAGCAGCTTGGGACAGGGCGCCTGGGGCACTGAAGCTTTCTTT.

The chain has TRBV18 and TRBJ2-7; a possible D gene is TRBD1 (5 bases). The CDR3 totals 12 residues. CDR1 and CDR2 (germline): KGHSH, LQKENI. V was clipped by 4 bases and J by 3 bases, with 7 bases between them. CDR3 in amino acids: CASSRQGYEQYF. In DNA, the CDR3 is TGTGCCAGCTCACGGCAGGGCTACGAGCAGTACTTC.

V usage is TRBV27 and J usage is TRBJ2-1, with 9 nucleotides matching TRBD2. Germline lookup yields CDR1 MNHEY and CDR2 SMNVEV (reference sequence). The CDR3 loop spans 17 amino acids. The J segment lost 3 bases and the V segment lost 8 bases, leaving 14 bases of the junction unmatched. The CDR3 region has the DNA TGTGCCAGCCTCCCTGGGATAGCGGGGGTGGGCTACAATGAGCAGTTCTTC. Protein product: CASLPGIAGVGYNEQFF.

The genes are TRBV5-6 and TRBJ2-2; no reliable D call. Trimming pared 6 bases from V and 1 base from J, leaving 19 bases between. CDR1 is SGHDT, CDR2 YYEEEE, per germline. There are 17 residues in the CDR3. CDR3 in DNA: TGTGCCAGCAACCCCTGGTCGCTACCAAAGAACACCGGGGAGCTGTTTTTT. Its protein is CASNPWSLPKNTGELFF.

This sequence joins TRBV28 and TRBJ2-1; 14 nucleotides match TRBD2. Losses at the gene ends were 2 bases for V and 5 bases for J; bases not matched to a gene: 2. The CDR3 is 16 amino acids. Germline V lookup: CDR1 MDHEN, CDR2 SYDVKM. The CDR3 reads CASSLGLAGGNNEQFF. The CDR3 DNA reads as TGTGCCAGCAGTTTAGGACTAGCGGGAGGTAACAATGAGCAGTTCTTC.

This clone was picked up a small number of times. J is TRBJ1-2 and V is TRBV7-2, with D possibly matching TRBD1 (6 bases). Germline assignment: CDR1 SGHTA and CDR2 FQGNSA. The CDR3 has 13 residues. Trimming took 8 bases from V and 3 from J, leaving 13 bases between them. This chain's CDR3 is CASARGADYGYTF. The CDR3, as DNA: TGTGCCAGCGCTCGGGGGGCGGACTATGGCTACACCTTC.

The V and J genes are TRBV5-5 and TRBJ2-7; 10 bases line up with TRBD1. The germline V gene has CDR1 SGHKS and CDR2 YYEKEE (reference sequence). The length of the CDR3 is 15 residues. J lost 0 bases, V lost 4 bases, and 4 bases had no gene match. The CDR3 sequence is CASSPDRGSSYEQYF. The DNA for the CDR3 is TGTGCCAGCAGCCCGGACAGGGGGAGCTCCTACGAGCAGTACTTC. The whole variable domain, filled in from reference TRBV5-5 and TRBJ2-7, reads DAGVTQSPTHLIKTRGQQVTLRCSPISGHKSVSWYQQVLGQGPQFIFQYYEKEERGRGNFPDRFSARQFPNYSSELNVNALLLGDSALYLCASSPDRGSSYEQYFGPGTRLTVT.

The chain employs TRBV10-3 and TRBJ1-3, with unresolved D. Germline V gene lookup returns CDR1 ENHRY and CDR2 SYGVKD. Trimming took 6 bases from V and 0 from J, leaving 21 bases between them. The CDR3 has 18 amino acids. CDR3 in DNA: TGTGCCATCAGCGAAACCCTTCTTCTAAACAGCTCTGGAAACACCATATATTTT. Protein product: CAISETLLLNSSGNTIYF.

The genes are TRBV14 and TRBJ2-5; D perhaps matches TRBD1 (6 bases). Germline-derived CDR1 and CDR2 are SGHDN and FVKESK. The length of the CDR3 is 17 residues. With 3 bases removed from V and 5 bases from J, the gap between germline ends came to 22 bases. In DNA form, the CDR3 reads TGTGCCAGCAGCCAGAAATGGATGGGGGCCTCGAGTGAGACCCAGTACTTC. Encoded protein: CASSQKWMGASSETQYF.

V gene TRBV6-1 combines with J gene TRBJ2-1, with 8 bases matching TRBD2. V shed 0 bases, J shed 0 bases, and the junction held 4 bases outside the gene matches. CDR3 length: 17 residues. CDR1 is MNHNS and CDR2 is SASEGT in the germline V gene. The CDR3 region is CASSEASGLASYNEQFF. CDR3 nucleotide sequence: TGTGCCAGCAGTGAAGCTTCTGGACTAGCCTCCTACAATGAGCAGTTCTTC.

This clone is a singleton in its sample. V gene TRBV5-1 combines with J gene TRBJ2-5; TRBD1 matches 8 bases. TRBJ2-7 matches the DNA end more closely, so the J call is doubtful. Looked up from germline, CDR1 is SGHRS and CDR2 is YFSETQ. CDR3 length: 12 amino acids. The CDR3, as DNA: TGCGCCAGCAGCGCGACAGGGGACGAGCAGTACTTC. Amino acid sequence: CASSATGDEQYF.

This rearrangement joins TRBV5-1 to TRBJ2-5; the D gene is possibly TRBD2 (5 bases). Between the trimmed V and J ends, which lost 2 bases and 1 base, there was a span of 6 bases. CDR1 is SGHRS and CDR2 is YFSETQ in the germline V gene. The CDR3 is 13 residues long. DNA for the CDR3: TGCGCCAGCAGCTTTACTAGCCAAGAGACCCAGTACTTC. Its translation: CASSFTSQETQYF.